The rows below give T cell receptor beta chains drawn from one sample of a study of blood T cells in healthy people across ages. One entry per CDR3 protein, called by TCRdb with MiXCR from the 5' RACE reads. The data contain over a million distinct CDR3 sequences, roughly 24% of them seen just once; the ten biggest clones take up about 0.72%. This same sample was also taken into another study, of T cells of mothers and their children.

The specimen sequenced was blood. The receptors come from a girl aged 2-9 years in good health. CDR3s include the opening cysteine and the closing phenylalanine or tryptophan. The order of the fields is J gene, D gene, clone size, V gene, CDR3 DNA, CDR3 protein. A D gene is named only where the DNA matches it firmly. Not all rows give a size; the values are once, few, many and, for expanded clones, a class.

>TRBJ2-1|-|-|TRBV6-5
TGTGCCAGCAGTTACTCTTCGTACGCTTACAATGAGCAGTTCTTC
CASSYSSYAYNEQFF
>TRBJ1-4|-|few|TRBV29-1
TGCAGCGTTGGTGCTTATGAAAAACTGTTTTTT
CSVGAYEKLFF
>TRBJ2-1|TRBD1|-|TRBV24-1
TGTGCCACCAGTGACGCAATGGACAGGGTGGACAATGAGCAGTTCTTC
CATSDAMDRVDNEQFF
>TRBJ1-1|-|-|TRBV29-1
TGCAGCGTTGAACAGGGGCCCCAAGCTTTCTTT
CSVEQGPQAFF
>TRBJ2-5|-|many|TRBV5-4
TGTGCCAGCAGCTTGGGAGGGGGGCCGGAGACCCAGTACTTC
CASSLGGGPETQYF
>TRBJ2-7|-|-|TRBV3-1
TGTGCCAGCAGGCTAAGGGGGACCCTTTACTCCTACGAGCAGTACTTC
CASRLRGTLYSYEQYF
>TRBJ2-7|TRBD2|-|TRBV29-1
TGCAGCGTTGGGGACTATCTCTACGAGCAGTACTTC
CSVGDYLYEQYF
>TRBJ2-7|-|-|TRBV6-2/TRBV6-3
TGTGCCAGCAGTTTGACGGCAATTCCCTACGAGCAGTACTTC
CASSLTAIPYEQYF
>TRBJ2-1|TRBD2|-|TRBV20-1
TGCAGTGCTGGGACTAGCGGGGTATCTGGCAATGAGCAGTTCTTC
CSAGTSGVSGNEQFF
>TRBJ2-7|-|-|TRBV6-2/TRBV6-3
TGTGCCAGCAGTTATTCCGGGGTCGAGTACGAGCAGTACTTC
CASSYSGVEYEQYF
>TRBJ2-3|-|-|TRBV6-5
TGTGCCAGCACCGTACCGGGGTCAGATACGCAGTATTTT
CASTVPGSDTQYF
>TRBJ2-7|TRBD1|-|TRBV7-3
TGTGCCAGCAGCGCCGGACAGGGGAACTACGAGCAGTACTTC
CASSAGQGNYEQYF
>TRBJ2-3|TRBD1|-|TRBV4-1
TGCGCCAGCAGCCGTGGACGGGACAGCCCCACAGATACGCAGTATTTT
CASSRGRDSPTDTQYF
>TRBJ2-5|-|few|TRBV29-1
TGCAGCGTTCTTCTCCCGAACCGACCCCAGACCCAGTACTTC
CSVLLPNRPQTQYF
>TRBJ2-2|TRBD1|few|TRBV29-1
TGCAGTGCTGGGGGACAGTACGCCGGGGAGCTGTTTTTT
CSAGGQYAGELFF
>TRBJ2-5|-|-|TRBV20-1
TGCAGCGCTAGAGCGGCTAGCTGGCAAGAGACCCAGTACTTC
CSARAASWQETQYF
>TRBJ1-1|-|-|TRBV4-2
TGTGCCAGCAGCCACCTCGATCAGGGTAGAACTGAAGCTTTCTTT
CASSHLDQGRTEAFF